This T cell receptor beta chain is drawn from a study of beta chain features in type 1 diabetes. Findings and caveats of the study: At VDJ recombination sites, type 1 diabetes patients had fewer insertions and more deleted nucleotides. Researchers could not determine here whether HLA type influences TCRB rearrangement.

CDR3 length: 15 residues. Germline CDR1 is SGHVS and CDR2 is FQNEAQ. With 3 bases clipped from V and 1 base from J, the junction kept 3 bases outside the gene matches. Each donor gave one heparinised blood draw averaging about 120 mL. CD45RO/CCR7/CD25/CD127/CD95/CD27 staining was used to isolate CD4+ naive, central memory, regulatory and stem cell-like memory cells by sorting. Sequenced material consisted of expressed TCRB transcripts (all of the isolated RNA was reverse transcribed). Libraries were prepared by immunoSEQ multiplex PCR; TCRdb keeps only in-frame clonotypes and omits some of them. The repertoire holds 350,000 or so clones, with about 18% as singletons. Worth noting for this clone: The antigen is undetermined.

The V call is TRBV7-8, the J call TRBJ2-1; 7 bases fit TRBD2. The sequenced sample consisted of naive CD4+ T cells from blood. The TCR originated in a young woman in good health. The chain's CDR3 is CASSLAGDSYNEQFF. In DNA form, the CDR3 reads TGTGCCAGCAGCTTGGCGGGGGATTCCTACAATGAGCAGTTCTTC.